Below are 12 T cell receptor beta chains sequenced from a single sample in a study of low-dose radiotherapy and immunotherapy resistance in tumors. TRAV- and TRBV-specific primers were used for first-strand cDNA, which covered alpha and beta chains. Using a constant-region primer together with a V-primer adapter, TCRs were subjected to around 20 PCR cycles of amplification. One entry per CDR3 protein results from TCRdb running MiXCR on the reads. The sample holds 40,000 or so distinct CDR3 sequences, around 20% seen once. Noted time point: after trial treatment. Documented treatment: LDRT plus nivolumab, ipilimumab, low-dose cyclophosphamide and aspirin (RACIN trial). Material: PBMCs, obtained after low-dose radiotherapy plus immunotherapy. The receptors derive from a female donor with ovarian cancer.

This clonotype was counted ten times or more. The gene calls are TRBV4-1 and TRBJ1-5; no clear D. V was clipped by 0 bases and J by 9 bases, with 12 bases between them. Germline CDR1 is MGHRA and CDR2 is YSYEKL. The CDR3 spans 14 residues. DNA of the CDR3: TGCGCCAGCAGCCAAGATGCCTCCCGGGGGCCCCAGCATTTT. Translated, it gives CASSQDASRGPQHF.

This clonotype has at least ten counts. CDR3: CASSLEPGGSYEQYF. The CDR3 coding sequence is TGTGCCAGCAGCTTAGAGCCAGGGGGGTCCTACGAGCAGTACTTC. The chain carries TRBV7-3 and TRBJ2-7; a weak D match, TRBD1 (7 bases). The V end was cut by 2 bases, the J end by 1 base, with 12 bases between. The CDR3 totals 15 residues. From germline, CDR1 is SGHTA and CDR2 FQGTGA. Filled out from reference TRBV7-3 and TRBJ2-7, the complete variable domain reads GAGVSQTPSNKVTEKGKYVELRCDPISGHTALYWYRQSLGQGPEFLIYFQGTGAADDSGLPNDRFFAVRPEGSVSTLKIQRTERGDSAVYLCASSLEPGGSYEQYFGPGTRLTVT.

In this sample, this clonotype turned up a few times. This likely stems from a read error, as it lies one base from a far larger clone. This sequence joins TRBV27 and TRBJ1-1, with D unclear. Trimming pared 6 bases from V and 0 bases from J, leaving 8 bases between. CDR3 length: 13 residues. Germline V gene data show CDR1 as MNHEY and CDR2 as SMNVEV (reference sequence). The chain's CDR3 is CASSFGLNTEAFF. CDR3 in DNA: TGTGCCAGCAGCTTCGGACTGAACACTGAAGCTTTCTTT.

This clonotype was observed many times. The chain joins TRBV5-6 to TRBJ2-3, with 7 positions matching TRBD1. CDR1 SGHDT and CDR2 YYEEEE come from the germline V gene. Trimming took 2 bases from V and 5 from J; bases not matched to a gene: 11. The CDR3 is 16 residues long. This CDR3 is CASSLLGGTAGDTQYF. The CDR3 nucleotides read TGTGCCAGCAGCTTACTAGGGGGCACCGCTGGAGATACGCAGTATTTT. Looking up the rest from reference TRBV5-6 and TRBJ2-3 gives the full variable domain: DAGVTQSPTHLIKTRGQQVTLRCSPKSGHDTVSWYQQALGQGPQFIFQYYEEEERQRGNFPDRFSGHQFPNYSSELNVNALLLGDSALYLCASSLLGGTAGDTQYFGPGTRLTVL.

At least ten counts were recorded for this clonotype. The chain carries TRBV27 and TRBJ2-1, with TRBD1 identical over 8 bases. From germline, CDR1 is MNHEY and CDR2 SMNVEV (reference sequence). V trimming: 8 bases; J trimming: 7 bases; junction bases outside the gene matches: 10. The CDR3 runs to 14 residues. Written as DNA, the CDR3 is TGTGCCAGCCAGCCGGCAGGGGGCTCGAATGAGCAGTTCTTC. Residues: CASQPAGGSNEQFF.

On this clonotype: The likely explanation is a read error, given a far larger clone one base away. This sequence joins TRBV2 and TRBJ2-4; D uncertain. Trimming cost V 6 bases and J 6 bases, with 12 bases left between them. Germline V gene data show CDR1 as SNHLY and CDR2 as FYNNEI. There are 13 residues in the CDR3. In nucleotides, the CDR3 is TGTGCCAGCAGATTATCGGCGCTAAACATTCAGTACTTC. Protein: CASRLSALNIQYF.

This clonotype was seen ten or more times. The chain carries TRBV27 and TRBJ2-3; TRBD1 is a possible D gene (5 bases). Deletions cut 3 bases from V and 6 bases from J, with 16 bases between. In germline, CDR1 is MNHEY, CDR2 SMNVEV (reference sequence). The CDR3 loop spans 15 amino acids. CDR3 amino acids: CASSLGRRRTDTQYF. In nucleotides, the CDR3 is TGTGCCAGCAGTTTGGGGCGGAGAAGGACGGATACGCAGTATTTT.

J is TRBJ2-3 and V is TRBV28, with 9 positions matching TRBD2. This CDR3 has 16 residues. Germline trimming cut 3 bases from V and 6 bases from J; bases unmatched to any gene: 10. In germline, CDR1 is MDHEN, CDR2 SYDVKM. DNA for the CDR3: TGTGCCAGCAGTTTTTCTAGCGGGGCCTCAGACGATACGCAGTATTTT. Translation: CASSFSSGASDDTQYF.

The chain uses TRBV7-2 and TRBJ2-3, with 14 bases identical to TRBD2. The CDR3 runs 15 residues. Per germline, CDR1 SGHTA and CDR2 FQGNSA. Trimming removed 5 bases from V and 8 bases from J; junction bases left unmatched: 6. The DNA for the CDR3 is TGTGCCAGCAGCATGGGACTAGCGGGGGATGTTACGCAGTATTTT. This sequence encodes CASSMGLAGDVTQYF.

This clonotype was seen a handful of times. This chain connects TRBV27 to TRBJ2-7; D is possibly TRBD2 (5 bases). V lost 0 bases to trimming and J lost 3 bases, with 12 bases between them. This CDR3 comprises 15 residues. Germline V gene lookup returns CDR1 MNHEY and CDR2 SMNVEV (reference sequence). The DNA for the CDR3 is TGTGCCAGCAGTTTATCGGGAGTGGGAGTCTACGAGCAGTACTTC. Protein product: CASSLSGVGVYEQYF.

Ten or more counts support this clonotype. This rearrangement joins TRBV20-1 to TRBJ1-1; the D is unclear. Germline CDR1 is DFQATT and CDR2 is SNEGSKA (reference sequence). CDR3 size: 16 residues. The V gene lost 0 bases and the J gene lost 1 base, with 15 bases spanning the gap. Here the CDR3 DNA reads TGCAGTGCTAGAGACCGGTCAGGACTGCCGAACACTGAAGCTTTCTTT. Its translation: CSARDRSGLPNTEAFF.

A single count supports this clonotype. The chain employs TRBV29-1 and TRBJ2-1, with 13 bases lining up with TRBD2. This CDR3 spans 13 amino acids. V gave up 6 bases and J gave up 5 bases; unmatched junction bases: 1. In germline, CDR1 is SQVTM, CDR2 ANQGSEA. CDR3 amino acids: CSVGTSGNNEQFF. The CDR3 nucleotides read TGCAGCGTGGGGACTAGCGGGAACAATGAGCAGTTCTTC.